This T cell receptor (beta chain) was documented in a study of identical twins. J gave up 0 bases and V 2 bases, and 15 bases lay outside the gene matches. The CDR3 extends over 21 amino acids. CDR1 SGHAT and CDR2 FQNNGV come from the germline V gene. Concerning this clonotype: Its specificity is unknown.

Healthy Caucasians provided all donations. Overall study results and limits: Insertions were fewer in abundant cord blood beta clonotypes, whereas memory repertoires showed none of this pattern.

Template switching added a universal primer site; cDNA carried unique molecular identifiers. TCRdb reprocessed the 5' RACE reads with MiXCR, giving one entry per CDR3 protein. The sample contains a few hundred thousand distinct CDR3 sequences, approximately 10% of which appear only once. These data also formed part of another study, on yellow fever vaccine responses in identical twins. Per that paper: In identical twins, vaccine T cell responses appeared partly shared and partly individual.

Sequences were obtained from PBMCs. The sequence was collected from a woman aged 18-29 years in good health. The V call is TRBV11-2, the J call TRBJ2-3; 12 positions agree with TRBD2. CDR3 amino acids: CASSLLRLAGGPGLSTDTQYF. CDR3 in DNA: TGTGCCAGCAGCTTACTGCGTCTAGCGGGGGGGCCGGGTTTAAGCACAGATACGCAGTATTTT.